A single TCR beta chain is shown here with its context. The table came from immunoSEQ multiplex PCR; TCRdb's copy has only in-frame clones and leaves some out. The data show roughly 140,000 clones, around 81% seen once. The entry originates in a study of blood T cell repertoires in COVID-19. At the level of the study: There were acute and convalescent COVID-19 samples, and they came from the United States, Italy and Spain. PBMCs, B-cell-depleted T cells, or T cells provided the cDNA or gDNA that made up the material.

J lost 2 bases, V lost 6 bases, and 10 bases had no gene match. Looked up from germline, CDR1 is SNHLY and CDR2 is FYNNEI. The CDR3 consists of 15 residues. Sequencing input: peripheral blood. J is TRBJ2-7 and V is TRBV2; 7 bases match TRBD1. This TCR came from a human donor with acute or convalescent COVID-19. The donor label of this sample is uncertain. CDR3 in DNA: TGTGCCAGCAGAAAATGGGGAACAGGGGCCTACGAGCAGTACTTC. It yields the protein CASRKWGTGAYEQYF. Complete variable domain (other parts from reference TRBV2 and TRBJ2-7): EPEVTQTPSHQVTQMGQEVILRCVPISNHLYFYWYRQILGQKVEFLVSFYNNEISEKSEIFDDQFSVERPDGSNFTLKIRSTKLEDSAMYFCASRKWGTGAYEQYFGPGTRLTVT.